The clone carrying this TCR beta chain has a handful of counts. No antigen is known for it. The data were taken from a study of CD8 T cells in ankylosing spondylitis. Study results and limitations: Enrichment of disease-linked clones was reportedly significant in matched ankylosing spondylitis synovial fluid.

TCRdb re-analysed the 5' RACE reads in MiXCR, keeping a single row per CDR3 protein. The data show about 360,000 distinct CDR3 sequences, about 15% seen once. Per germline, CDR1 KGHSH and CDR2 LQKENI. The CDR3 contains 13 residues. The V and J ends lost 5 bases and 5 bases respectively, with 12 bases between them. The chain carries TRBV18 and TRBJ2-5; a possible D gene is TRBD1 (5 bases). Material: blood, either unsorted or a sorted T cell fraction (not recorded which). The clonotype was recovered from a male donor with ankylosing spondylitis or in good health (not recorded which). The CDR3 DNA sequence: TGTGCCAGCTCAGACCAGGGTACGGAGACCCAGTACTTC. It translates to CASSDQGTETQYF.